A single sample gave rise to the 16 T cell receptor beta chains below, sequenced in a study of blood T cell repertoires in COVID-19. Assay: immunoSEQ multiplex PCR; the TCRdb copy retains only in-frame clones and omits some. The repertoire has 80,000 to 100,000 clones, around 82% of them found once; the top ten carry under 13%. Sequencing input: peripheral blood. Source of these receptors: a man between 65 and 85 years old with active or convalescent COVID-19.

This clone was counted a single time. The chain recombines TRBV7-2 with TRBJ1-2; 9 bases agree with TRBD1. Germline CDR1 is SGHTA and CDR2 is FQGNSA. The V segment lost 1 base and the J segment 4 bases; nucleotides outside the gene matches: 7. The CDR3 totals 16 residues. The CDR3 here is CASSLGGQGKSYGYTF. The CDR3 region has the DNA TGTGCCAGCAGCTTAGGGGGACAGGGAAAGAGCTATGGCTACACCTTC.

The chain employs TRBV19 and TRBJ2-2; D remains ambiguous. This CDR3 region has 15 residues. The ends were cut back, 3 bases at V and 3 bases at J, with 11 bases in the middle. Germline V lookup: CDR1 LNHDA, CDR2 SQIVND (reference sequence). The CDR3 nucleotides read TGTGCCAGTAGTATTACGGCAGGCTACACCGGGGAGCTGTTTTTT. Its translation: CASSITAGYTGELFF.

The chain combines TRBV11-2 with TRBJ2-7, with D uncertain. The CDR3 length is 11 residues. The V gene lost 1 base and the J gene lost 10 bases, with 8 bases spanning the gap. CDR1 SGHAT and CDR2 FQNNGV come from the germline V gene. CDR3 sequence reads: CASSLVGLQYF. As DNA, the CDR3 is TGTGCCAGCAGCTTAGTCGGTTTACAGTACTTC.

This clone was picked up a small number of times. The V call is TRBV6-5, the J call TRBJ2-5; 11 bases line up with TRBD2. V lost 6 bases, J lost 5 bases, and 8 bases stayed unmatched. The CDR3 sequence is 15 residues long. CDR1 MNHEY and CDR2 SVGAGI come from the germline V gene. The CDR3 DNA sequence: TGTGCCAGCAGCCGGCTAGCGGGGGGCGGGGAGACCCAGTACTTC. Its translation: CASSRLAGGGETQYF.

This clone was seen only a few times. V gene TRBV7-2 combines with J gene TRBJ2-7, with D perhaps matching TRBD1 (5 bases). CDR3 length: 15 residues. Trimming took off 1 base at V and 2 bases at J, with 12 bases between the two ends. Germline V gene sequence: CDR1 SGHTA, CDR2 FQGNSA. DNA of the CDR3: TGTGCCAGCAGCTTAGATATCACAGGAACCTACGAGCAGTACTTC. Translating it yields CASSLDITGTYEQYF.

The rearrangement uses TRBV30 and TRBJ2-1; TRBD2 might be the D (7 bases). This CDR3 has 15 amino acids. Trimming left V 1 base short and J 9 bases short, with 19 bases between. Germline V CDR1 and CDR2: GTSNPN, SVGIG (reference sequence). CDR3 in amino acids: CAWSGGGPPLGEQFF. The CDR3 region has the DNA TGTGCCTGGAGTGGGGGGGGCCCTCCTCTTGGTGAGCAGTTCTTC.

J is TRBJ2-2 and V is TRBV7-8; 10 bases align to TRBD1. CDR1 and CDR2 from the germline V gene are SGHVS and FQNEAQ. V was clipped by 6 bases and J by 8 bases; unmatched bases: 3. The CDR3 length is 13 residues. CDR3 residues: CASRRDRGGELFF. CDR3 DNA: TGTGCCAGCAGACGGGACAGGGGAGGGGAGCTGTTTTTT.

The chain employs TRBV11-3 and TRBJ2-1, with D hard to call. V lost 5 bases and J lost 3, with 11 bases in between. This CDR3 is 14 amino acids long. Germline V gives CDR1 SGHNT, CDR2 YENEEA. CDR3 in amino acids: CASSRLDNYNEQFF. The CDR3 region has the DNA TGTGCCAGCAGCCGCCTCGACAACTACAATGAGCAGTTCTTC.

The chain uses TRBV10-2 and TRBJ2-7; TRBD1 might be the D (6 bases). Trimming left V 8 bases short and J 0 bases short, with 11 bases between. Germline V gives CDR1 WSHSY, CDR2 SAAADI. This CDR3 is 13 amino acids long. The CDR3 nucleotides are TGCGCCAGCCTGGACAGAAGCTCCTACGAGCAGTACTTC. It translates to CASLDRSSYEQYF.

V gene TRBV11-3 combines with J gene TRBJ1-6; weak D call: TRBD1 (5 bases). Trimming took 5 bases from V and 7 from J, leaving 15 bases between them. The CDR3 has 15 amino acids. Germline assignment: CDR1 SGHNT and CDR2 YENEEA. In DNA, the CDR3 is TGTGCCAGCAGCCCAAGCCAACCAGGGAATTCACCCCTCCACTTT. Its protein product is CASSPSQPGNSPLHF.

The chain links TRBV5-4 to TRBJ1-2, with D perhaps matching TRBD1 (6 bases). V lost 4 bases, J lost 8 bases, and 12 bases lay in between. This CDR3 has 12 amino acids. The germline V gene has CDR1 SGHNT and CDR2 YYREEE (reference sequence). The CDR3 is CASSARDKGYTF. CDR3 nucleotides: TGTGCCAGCAGCGCCCGGGACAAAGGCTACACCTTC.

The chain has TRBV24-1 and TRBJ1-1; TRBD1 matches at 8 bases. The CDR3 sequence is 14 residues long. The germline gives CDR1 KGHDR, CDR2 SFDVKD. J gave up 4 bases and V 8 bases, and 8 bases lay outside the gene matches. CDR3 protein: CATMLRGPGTEAFF. The CDR3 DNA is TGTGCCACCATGCTCAGGGGGCCGGGCACTGAAGCTTTCTTT.

This clone is a singleton in its sample. The genes are TRBV9 and TRBJ2-7; no clear D. This CDR3 spans 14 amino acids. V was pared by 0 bases and J by 5 bases, with 12 bases between. From germline, CDR1 is SGDLS and CDR2 YYNGEE. CDR3 amino acids: CASSVAAGTNEQYF. CDR3 DNA sequence: TGTGCCAGCAGCGTAGCCGCAGGAACCAACGAGCAGTACTTC.

V gene TRBV12-3 or TRBV12-4 combines with J gene TRBJ1-2; D is unresolved. The V end was cut by 2 bases, the J end by 5 bases, with 6 bases between. The CDR3 runs to 12 residues. The CDR3 DNA sequence: TGTGCCAGCAGTTTACCCTTGTATGGCTACACCTTC. This sequence encodes CASSLPLYGYTF.

The V gene is TRBV30, the J gene TRBJ2-5; the D gene is possibly TRBD2 (7 bases). Germline V gene data show CDR1 as GTSNPN and CDR2 as SVGIG (reference sequence). V was trimmed by 7 bases and J by 7 bases, leaving 10 bases between them. The CDR3 sequence is 10 residues long. This CDR3 reads CALGGATQYF. The CDR3 coding sequence is TGTGCCTTGGGGGGGGCGACCCAGTACTTC.

CDR3 DNA: TGTGCCAGCAGCTTACCAGGGCCGGAGACCCAGTACTTC. Encoded protein: CASSLPGPETQYF. V gene TRBV7-9 combines with J gene TRBJ2-5, with D perhaps TRBD1 (5 bases). The ends were cut back, 2 bases at V and 5 bases at J, with 9 bases in the middle. This CDR3 has 13 residues. Germline V gives CDR1 SEHNR, CDR2 FQNEAQ (reference sequence).